This T cell receptor beta chain was identified during a study of cytomegalovirus exposure and HLA in healthy donors. The PCR ran on 60 Vbeta and 13 Jbeta primers. Some clones are missing from TCRdb's copy, which holds only in-frame ones; the method was immunoSEQ multiplex PCR. The table has some 150,000 clones, roughly 85% seen once; the top ten hold approximately 1.5%. Sequenced material: PBMCs. The receptor was derived from a woman under 40 in good health and CMV-seronegative.

The CDR3 loop reads CASSPPASSRYGYTF. For the CDR3, the DNA is TGTGCCAGCTCACCACCGGCATCCTCCAGATATGGCTACACCTTC. The V call is TRBV18, the J call TRBJ1-2; unclear D gene. This CDR3 region has 15 residues. The V end lost 0 bases, the J end lost 5 bases, and 13 bases lay between the germline ends. The germline gives CDR1 KGHSH, CDR2 LQKENI.